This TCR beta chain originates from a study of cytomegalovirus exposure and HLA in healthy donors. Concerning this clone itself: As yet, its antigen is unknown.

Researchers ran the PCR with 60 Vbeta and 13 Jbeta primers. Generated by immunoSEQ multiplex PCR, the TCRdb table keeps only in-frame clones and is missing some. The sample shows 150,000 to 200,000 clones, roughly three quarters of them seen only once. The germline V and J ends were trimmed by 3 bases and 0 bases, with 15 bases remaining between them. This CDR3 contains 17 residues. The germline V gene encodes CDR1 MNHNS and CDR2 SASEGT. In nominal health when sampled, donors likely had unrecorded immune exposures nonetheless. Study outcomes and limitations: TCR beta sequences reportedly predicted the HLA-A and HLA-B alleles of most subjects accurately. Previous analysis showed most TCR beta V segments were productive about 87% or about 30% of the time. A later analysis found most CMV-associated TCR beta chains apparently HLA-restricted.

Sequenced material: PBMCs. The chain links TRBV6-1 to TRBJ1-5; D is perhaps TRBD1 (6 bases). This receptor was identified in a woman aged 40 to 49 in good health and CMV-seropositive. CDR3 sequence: CASSDLTGSYSNQPQHF. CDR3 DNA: TGTGCCAGCAGTGATCTAACAGGGTCTTATAGCAATCAGCCCCAGCATTTT.